The 32 T cell receptor beta chains below come from one sample, sequenced in a study of cytomegalovirus exposure and HLA in healthy donors. Use of 60 Vbeta and 13 Jbeta primers characterized the PCR. The repertoire was sequenced with immunoSEQ multiplex PCR; TCRdb's copy has only in-frame clones and lacks some. The sample shows approximately 120,000 clones, 60% to 75% of them seen only once. Material for sequencing was PBMCs. The receptors originated from a woman in her forties or fifties in good health and CMV-seropositive.

This clone was detected only a few times. The chain joins TRBV7-2 to TRBJ2-2; D may be TRBD2 (6 bases). Trimming left V 1 base short and J 7 bases short, with 16 bases between. Per germline, CDR1 SGHTA and CDR2 FQGNSA. The CDR3 has 16 amino acids. The CDR3: CASSLVGGKRVGELFF. CDR3 nucleotide sequence: TGTGCCAGCAGCTTAGTCGGGGGAAAAAGGGTCGGGGAGCTGTTTTTT.

The chain recombines TRBV29-1 with TRBJ2-7; 7 bases are shared with TRBD2. With 7 bases clipped from V and 7 bases from J, the junction kept 10 bases outside the gene matches. The CDR3 is 12 residues long. Germline-derived CDR1 and CDR2 are SQVTM and ANQGSEA. CDR3 bases: TGCAGCGCCGGAGCGGGATCGCGGGAGCAGTACTTC. Its protein is CSAGAGSREQYF.

The chain uses TRBV4-2 and TRBJ2-7, with a weak D call TRBD1 (6 bases). The CDR3 is 18 amino acids. Trimming left V 0 bases short and J 2 bases short, with 20 bases between. Germline V gene sequence: CDR1 LGHNA, CDR2 YNFKEQ. This CDR3 reads CASSQELLGRGMTYEQYF. The CDR3 DNA sequence: TGTGCCAGCAGCCAAGAATTATTAGGCAGGGGCATGACCTACGAGCAGTACTTC.

The chain links TRBV5-5 to TRBJ2-5; TRBD2 matches 8 bases. The V segment lost 4 bases and the J segment 4 bases; nucleotides outside the gene matches: 3. The CDR3 length is 13 residues. Germline V lookup: CDR1 SGHKS, CDR2 YYEKEE (reference sequence). CDR3 bases: TGTGCCAGCAGCCCGGGGGGGAGAGAGACCCAGTACTTC. Translated: CASSPGGRETQYF.

This clone has only a few counts. This chain joins TRBV7-3 and TRBJ1-1; 7 bases agree with TRBD1. This CDR3 comprises 13 residues. The J segment lost 5 bases and the V segment lost 5 bases, leaving 5 bases of the junction unmatched. Germline V lookup: CDR1 SGHTA, CDR2 FQGTGA. In DNA, the CDR3 is TGTGCCAGCAGCGAAACAGGGGTAACTGAAGCTTTCTTT. This gives the protein CASSETGVTEAFF.

This sequence joins TRBV4-2 and TRBJ1-2; the D gene is possibly TRBD1 (5 bases). The V gene's germline CDR1 is LGHNA and CDR2 YNFKEQ. V lost 0 bases, J lost 0 bases, and 8 bases lay in between. CDR3 length: 15 residues. This CDR3 is CASSQDPQANYGYTF. The CDR3 DNA reads as TGTGCCAGCAGCCAAGATCCACAGGCTAACTATGGCTACACCTTC.

This clone was seen a few times. This chain uses TRBV5-1 with TRBJ2-3, with D possibly being TRBD1 (5 bases). Per germline, CDR1 SGHRS and CDR2 YFSETQ. Between the trimmed V and J ends, which lost 1 base and 8 bases, there was a span of 14 bases. The CDR3 is 14 amino acids. This chain's CDR3 is CASSLSREDGTQYF. The CDR3 DNA reads TGCGCCAGCAGCTTGTCCAGGGAAGACGGTACGCAGTATTTT.

This clone was picked up a small number of times. This chain connects TRBV2 to TRBJ2-1; D is ambiguous. Looked up from germline, CDR1 is SNHLY and CDR2 is FYNNEI. The CDR3 spans 12 residues. Trimming removed 6 bases from V and 9 bases from J, with 12 bases in between. The DNA for the CDR3 is TGTGCCAGCAGCGAGGTGGGTCCTGAGCAGTTCTTC. Protein product: CASSEVGPEQFF.

This clone has just a few counts. V usage is TRBV11-2 and J usage is TRBJ1-6; a weak D match, TRBD1 (5 bases). Germline loops: CDR1 SGHAT, CDR2 FQNNGV. The CDR3 contains 19 residues. The ends were cut back, 3 bases at V and 3 bases at J, with 21 bases in the middle. This chain's CDR3 is CASSFRWGVRPGYNSPLHF. CDR3 DNA sequence: TGTGCCAGCAGCTTCCGATGGGGGGTCAGGCCCGGCTATAATTCACCCCTCCACTTT.

The CDR3 loop is CASSPGLAGGSDTQYF. DNA for the CDR3: TGTGCCAGCAGCCCAGGACTAGCGGGGGGGTCAGATACGCAGTATTTT. The chain employs TRBV7-6 and TRBJ2-3; 15 nucleotides match TRBD2. The CDR3 sequence is 16 residues long. Germline CDR1 and CDR2: SGHVS and FNYEAQ. Trimming took 5 bases from V and 4 from J; bases not matched to a gene: 4.

This clone was observed a few times. The chain combines TRBV15 with TRBJ2-2; TRBD2 is a possible D gene (6 bases). This CDR3 has 14 amino acids. Germline CDR1 LNHNV, CDR2 YYDKDF (reference sequence). V lost 6 bases and J 8 bases, leaving 16 bases between the germline ends. The CDR3 loop reads CATSHGGTRGELFF. In nucleotides, the CDR3 is TGTGCCACCAGTCACGGGGGTACCCGTGGGGAGCTGTTTTTT.

This chain joins TRBV6-1 and TRBJ2-1; D is undetermined. Trimming took 4 bases from V and 10 from J, leaving 17 bases between them. The length of the CDR3 is 14 residues. Germline V gene lookup returns CDR1 MNHNS and CDR2 SASEGT. The CDR3 coding sequence is TGTGCCAGCAGTGTTGGGCCCGTCGCGTGGGAGCAGTTCTTC. Encoded protein: CASSVGPVAWEQFF.

This chain joins TRBV28 and TRBJ2-7; TRBD1 agrees at 8 bases. The CDR3 spans 16 residues. Germline V gives CDR1 MDHEN, CDR2 SYDVKM. Trimming at V came to 5 bases and at J to 7 bases, leaving 16 bases not matched to a gene. The CDR3 coding sequence is TGTGCCAGCAGTCCTCCCCCCGGGACAGGAGGTTGGGAGCAGTACTTC. This gives the protein CASSPPPGTGGWEQYF.

This rearrangement joins TRBV7-3 to TRBJ2-5; TRBD2 might be the D (5 bases). Trimming cost V 5 bases and J 3 bases, with 10 bases left between them. This CDR3 is 13 amino acids long. The germline V gene has CDR1 SGHTA and CDR2 FQGTGA. The CDR3: CASSAPGEETQYF. In DNA, the CDR3 is TGTGCCAGCAGCGCCCCCGGGGAAGAGACCCAGTACTTC.

This sequence joins TRBV7-9 and TRBJ2-7; TRBD1 agrees at 9 bases. CDR3 length: 14 residues. Germline trimming cut 3 bases from V and 4 bases from J; bases unmatched to any gene: 4. In germline, CDR1 is SEHNR, CDR2 FQNEAQ (reference sequence). The DNA for the CDR3 is TGTGCCAGCAGCTTTCGGGACAGGGCATACGAGCAGTACTTC. Its translation: CASSFRDRAYEQYF. Combining the CDR3 with reference TRBV7-9 and TRBJ2-7 gives the whole variable domain DTGVSQNPRHKITKRGQNVTFRCDPISEHNRLYWYRQTLGQGPEFLTYFQNEAQLEKSRLLSDRFSAERPKGSFSTLEIQRTEQGDSAMYLCASSFRDRAYEQYFGPGTRLTVT.

This rearrangement joins TRBV2 to TRBJ2-3, with 12 bases fitting TRBD1. The J segment lost 4 bases and the V segment lost 6 bases, leaving 2 bases of the junction unmatched. The CDR3 has 14 amino acids. Per germline, CDR1 SNHLY and CDR2 FYNNEI. The CDR3 region has the DNA TGTGCCAGCAGGGGACAGGGGGCGGCAGATACGCAGTATTTT. Protein sequence: CASRGQGAADTQYF.

J is TRBJ2-7 and V is TRBV10-3; D possibly corresponds to TRBD2 (5 bases). The CDR3 sequence is 14 residues long. V lost 7 bases to trimming and J lost 2 bases, with 15 bases between them. CDR1 and CDR2 (germline): ENHRY, SYGVKD. The CDR3 loop is CAITRARIPYEQYF. CDR3 in DNA: TGTGCCATCACGAGGGCTAGGATTCCCTACGAGCAGTACTTC.

The genes are TRBV5-4 and TRBJ2-5; D ambiguous. The germline CDR1 and CDR2 sequences are SGHNT and YYREEE (reference sequence). The CDR3 is 13 residues long. The V end was cut by 9 bases, the J end by 2 bases, with 14 bases between. CDR3 sequence: CATTSHSQETQYF. Here the CDR3 DNA reads TGTGCCACCACATCCCACAGTCAAGAGACCCAGTACTTC. Complete variable domain (other parts from reference TRBV5-4 and TRBJ2-5): ETGVTQSPTHLIKTRGQQVTLRCSSQSGHNTVSWYQQALGQGPQFIFQYYREEENGRGNFPPRFSGLQFPNYSSELNVNALELDDSALYLCATTSHSQETQYFGPGTRLLVL.

The V gene is TRBV28, the J gene TRBJ1-2; D may be TRBD1 (6 bases). The CDR3 runs to 15 residues. CDR1 and CDR2 (germline): MDHEN, SYDVKM. V shed 5 bases and J shed 7 bases, with 20 bases lying between them. Here the CDR3 reads CASSTRTDKTGGYTF. The CDR3 DNA sequence: TGTGCCAGCAGTACCCGGACAGACAAGACGGGTGGCTACACCTTC.

The chain joins TRBV10-1 to TRBJ1-1; no definite D call. There are 12 residues in the CDR3. V was shortened by 0 bases and J by 11 bases, with 10 bases between the two germline ends. Germline-derived CDR1 and CDR2 are WNHNN and SYGVQD (reference sequence). The CDR3 region is CASSESSEEAFF. As DNA, the CDR3 is TGCGCCAGCAGTGAGTCCAGCGAAGAGGCTTTCTTT.

The CDR3 reads CASSQGTQYF. CDR3 sequence (DNA): TGTGCCAGCAGTCAGGGGACCCAGTACTTC. The V and J genes are TRBV25-1 and TRBJ2-5; D is perhaps TRBD1 (5 bases). The length of the CDR3 is 10 residues. CDR1 and CDR2 (germline): MGHDK, SYGVNS. V lost 5 bases and J lost 7, with 5 bases in between.

This chain links TRBV28 with TRBJ1-2, with TRBD1 as a possible D gene (5 bases). Trimming removed 7 bases at V and 1 base at J, with 13 bases between. The CDR3 extends over 14 amino acids. Looked up from germline, CDR1 is MDHEN and CDR2 is SYDVKM. The CDR3 is CASTAGGSNYGYTF. CDR3 in DNA: TGTGCCAGCACCGCGGGGGGGAGTAACTATGGCTACACCTTC.

The chain links TRBV10-2 to TRBJ2-7; D call uncertain. The germline V gene encodes CDR1 WSHSY and CDR2 SAAADI. This CDR3 has 14 amino acids. Trimming took off 3 bases at V and 5 bases at J, with 14 bases between the two ends. The CDR3 bases are TGCGCCAGCAGTGATTCCCCGGTTGGTGACGAGCAGTACTTC. Protein: CASSDSPVGDEQYF.

The chain links TRBV5-1 to TRBJ2-7; 8 bases fit TRBD1. The CDR3 contains 17 residues. V gave up 4 bases and J gave up 4 bases; unmatched junction bases: 16. Per the germline V gene, CDR1 is SGHRS and CDR2 is YFSETQ. CDR3 DNA sequence: TGCGCCAGCAGCCTGGTTACAGGGGGGAAATACCCGTACGAGCAGTACTTC. Residues: CASSLVTGGKYPYEQYF.

The chain links TRBV5-6 to TRBJ2-2; 9 bases line up with TRBD2. Germline V lookup: CDR1 SGHDT, CDR2 YYEEEE. The CDR3 is 16 amino acids. V lost 2 bases and J lost 1; bases outside the gene matches: 3. CDR3 sequence (DNA): TGTGCCAGCAGCTTTAGGACTAGCGAGAACACCGGGGAGCTGTTTTTT. It is translated as CASSFRTSENTGELFF. The whole variable domain, filled in from reference TRBV5-6 and TRBJ2-2, reads DAGVTQSPTHLIKTRGQQVTLRCSPKSGHDTVSWYQQALGQGPQFIFQYYEEEERQRGNFPDRFSGHQFPNYSSELNVNALLLGDSALYLCASSFRTSENTGELFFGEGSRLTVL.

The genes are TRBV28 and TRBJ2-3; tentative D call: TRBD2 (6 bases). The CDR3 has 15 amino acids. V was cut by 2 bases and J by 2 bases, with 11 bases left in between. Germline values: CDR1 MDHEN, CDR2 SYDVKM. CDR3 residues: CASSLAAGNTDTQYF. The CDR3 DNA follows: TGTGCCAGCAGTTTAGCTGCGGGGAACACAGATACGCAGTATTTT.

The rearrangement uses TRBV18 and TRBJ2-7; 9 bases agree with TRBD1. This CDR3 comprises 18 residues. Per germline, CDR1 KGHSH and CDR2 LQKENI. J was trimmed by 4 bases and V by 3 bases; bases with no gene match: 16. The CDR3, as DNA: TGTGCCAGCTCACCCCTACAAAACAGGGGGCTTTTTGCGTACGAGCAGTACTTC. This sequence encodes CASSPLQNRGLFAYEQYF.

This chain joins TRBV27 and TRBJ2-7, with 8 positions matching TRBD1. This CDR3 is 13 amino acids long. After removal of 6 bases from V and 1 base from J, the junction contained 2 bases not matched to a gene. The germline V gene has CDR1 MNHEY and CDR2 SMNVEV (reference sequence). The CDR3 nucleotides read TGTGCCAGCAGCCGACAGGGGTCCTACGAGCAGTACTTC. Amino acid sequence: CASSRQGSYEQYF.

This sequence joins TRBV18 and TRBJ1-3; D gene ambiguous. The CDR3 totals 14 residues. Trimming shortened V by 8 bases and J by 0 bases, and 11 bases separated the two germline ends. Germline CDR1 reads KGHSH; CDR2 reads LQKENI. Written as DNA, the CDR3 is TGTGCCAGCGGGCCCCAGAGCTCTGGAAACACCATATATTTT. As protein: CASGPQSSGNTIYF.

The chain joins TRBV7-2 to TRBJ2-3, with a tentative D call TRBD2 (5 bases). CDR3 size: 15 residues. Germline CDR1 reads SGHTA; CDR2 reads FQGNSA. V lost 0 bases and J lost 7, with 14 bases in between. The CDR3 reads CASSLATIPGNTQYF. CDR3 in DNA: TGTGCCAGCAGCTTAGCCACCATTCCGGGAAATACGCAGTATTTT.

The chain employs TRBV5-5 and TRBJ1-5; D perhaps matches TRBD1 (5 bases). V gave up 1 base and J gave up 2 bases, with 10 bases separating them. Germline V gene sequence: CDR1 SGHKS, CDR2 YYEKEE (reference sequence). The CDR3 extends over 15 amino acids. CDR3 in amino acids: CASSLWGTGNQPQHF. DNA for the CDR3: TGTGCCAGCAGCTTGTGGGGGACTGGCAATCAGCCCCAGCATTTT.

The gene calls are TRBV2 and TRBJ1-3, with D maybe TRBD1 (5 bases). The CDR3 has 14 amino acids. Germline V lookup: CDR1 SNHLY, CDR2 FYNNEI. Trimming cost V 7 bases and J 3 bases, with 13 bases left between them. CDR3 residues: CASIFQGLGNTIYF. CDR3 in DNA: TGTGCCAGCATTTTCCAGGGCCTTGGAAACACCATATATTTT.